This entry lists 22 T cell receptor beta chains sequenced from one sample in a study of read filtering for tumor transcriptome and immune sequencing. This library used around 400 ng RNA and molecular barcoded adaptors spanning alpha/delta and beta/gamma chains. MiXCR was run by TCRdb on the reads, yielding one entry per CDR3 protein. Counted here are 75,000 to 95,000 distinct CDR3 sequences, approximately 21% occurring once; the ten biggest clones make up over 9.5%. Sequenced: a population of CD138-negative cells sorted from bone marrow. These receptors were collected from a donor aged 40 or over with multiple myeloma.

Concerning this clonotype: This may be a read error: a much more frequent sequence differs by one nucleotide. The chain is built from TRBV29-1 and TRBJ1-2, with 7 bases aligning to TRBD1. Per the germline V gene, CDR1 is SQVTM and CDR2 is ANQGSEA. The CDR3 length is 15 residues. The CDR3 region is CSVDYRQGSNYGSTF. Here the CDR3 DNA reads TGCAGCGTTGACTATCGACAGGGTTCCAACTATGGCTCCACCTTC. Together with reference TRBV29-1 and TRBJ1-2, the CDR3 gives the full variable domain: SAVISQKPSRDICQRGTSLTIQCQVDSQVTMMFWYRQQPGQSLTLIATANQGSEATYESGFVIDKFPISRPNLTFSTLTVSNMSPEDSSIYLCSVDYRQGSNYGSTFGSGTRLTVV.

This clonotype was counted many times. J is TRBJ2-7 and V is TRBV6-1, with D unclear. This CDR3 is built from 11 residues. V lost 7 bases, J lost 7 bases, and 11 bases lay in between. Germline assignment: CDR1 MNHNS and CDR2 SASEGT. The DNA for the CDR3 is TGTGCCAGCATTTGGCTAGGGGAGCAGTACTTC. Translating gives CASIWLGEQYF.

This clonotype was observed once. A much larger clonotype is one base distant, so this may be a read error. The chain is built from TRBV11-2 and TRBJ1-1, with 9 bases fitting TRBD1. CDR3 length equals 15 residues. V dropped 5 bases and J dropped 6; count of bases not matched to a gene: 10. The V gene's germline CDR1 is SGHAT and CDR2 FQNNGV. The chain's CDR3 is CASSHMDRGVAEAFF. CDR3 DNA sequence: TGTGCCAGCAGCCATATGGACAGGGGTGTCGCTGAAGCTTTCTTT.

This clonotype appeared a few times. V and J are TRBV15 and TRBJ2-5; 15 bases agree with TRBD2. Unmatched junction bases numbered 5, after V lost 7 bases and J lost 2 bases. Germline lookup yields CDR1 LNHNV and CDR2 YYDKDF (reference sequence). The CDR3 length is 16 residues. CDR3 amino acids: CATNPGLAGGQETQYF. CDR3 bases: TGTGCCACCAACCCTGGACTAGCGGGGGGGCAAGAGACCCAGTACTTC.

V is TRBV4-1 and J is TRBJ2-5, with TRBD2 matching 8 bases. CDR3 length: 15 amino acids. V dropped 0 bases and J dropped 6; count of bases not matched to a gene: 6. Germline lookup yields CDR1 MGHRA and CDR2 YSYEKL. CDR3 in amino acids: CASSQDWRGVKTQYF. Written as DNA, the CDR3 is TGCGCCAGCAGCCAAGACTGGCGGGGGGTAAAGACCCAGTACTTC.

This clonotype was seen once. A much larger clone differs by one base, so this may be a read error. The rearrangement joins TRBV2 to TRBJ2-5, with a tentative D call TRBD2 (6 bases). The germline V gene encodes CDR1 SNHLY and CDR2 FYNNEI. The CDR3 has 13 amino acids. DNA of the CDR3: TGTGTCAGCAGTGGAGGGGTGCAAGAGACCCAGTACTTC. This codes for CVSSGGVQETQYF.

This clonotype was seen just once. A read error is possible here, since a much larger clone lies one base away. This chain uses TRBV5-3 with TRBJ2-1; possible D gene TRBD2, 7 bases. TRBV5-3 is designated an ORF whose function remains uncertain. This CDR3 spans 12 amino acids. The chain's CDR3 is CARGLGGAEQFF. DNA for the CDR3: TGTGCCAGAGGCTTGGGGGGGGCTGAGCAGTTCTTC.

This clonotype was recorded at least ten times. V and J are TRBV5-1 and TRBJ2-1, with TRBD1 matching over 7 bases. The V segment lost 4 bases and the J segment 6 bases; nucleotides outside the gene matches: 10. The CDR3 loop spans 15 amino acids. Germline loops: CDR1 SGHRS, CDR2 YFSETQ. CDR3 nucleotide sequence: TGCGCCAGCAGCCTAGGACAGGAAGCCGGCAATGAGCAGTTCTTC. Its protein product is CASSLGQEAGNEQFF.

Of note for this clonotype: Given a much more abundant clone one base away, this may be a read error. V usage is TRBV6-1 and J usage is TRBJ1-2; tentative D call: TRBD1 (5 bases). This CDR3 spans 14 amino acids. In germline, CDR1 is MNHNS, CDR2 SASEGT. The chain's CDR3 is CASSGDRDGYGYAF. Written as DNA, the CDR3 is TGTGCCAGCAGTGGTGACCGGGACGGCTATGGCTACGCCTTC.

The sample holds many counts of this clonotype. The chain combines TRBV24-1 with TRBJ2-5; 12 bases line up with TRBD2. The J segment lost 4 bases and the V segment lost 7 bases, leaving 3 bases of the junction unmatched. Germline V gene data show CDR1 as KGHDR and CDR2 as SFDVKD. The length of the CDR3 is 14 residues. This CDR3 is CATSALAGGETQYF. Written as DNA, the CDR3 is TGTGCCACCAGCGCACTAGCGGGGGGAGAGACCCAGTACTTC.

This clonotype was counted many times. The chain recombines TRBV11-2 with TRBJ2-5, with no clear D. Deletions cut 0 bases from V and 4 bases from J, with 12 bases between. The length of the CDR3 is 15 residues. CDR1 is SGHAT and CDR2 is FQNNGV in the germline V gene. In nucleotides, the CDR3 is TGTGCCAGCAGCTTAGATCGCCAACGCGGAGAGACCCAGTACTTC. Its protein product is CASSLDRQRGETQYF.

The rearrangement links TRBV7-9 to TRBJ1-1, with D hard to call. Germline V CDR1 and CDR2: SEHNR, FQNEAQ (reference sequence). The ends were cut back, 5 bases at V and 1 base at J, with 23 bases in the middle. The CDR3 loop spans 18 amino acids. The CDR3 protein is CASSDTLWGEGANTEAFF. CDR3 DNA sequence: TGTGCCAGCAGCGACACCCTTTGGGGTGAAGGCGCGAACACTGAAGCTTTCTTT.

This clonotype has at least ten counts. The chain recombines TRBV20-1 with TRBJ2-3; 13 positions match TRBD2. The CDR3 runs to 15 residues. The V gene end was trimmed by 1 base and the J gene end by 5 bases; junction bases not matched to a gene: 3. CDR1 DFQATT and CDR2 SNEGSKA come from the germline V gene (reference sequence). The CDR3 reads CSARGLAGGRDTQYF. DNA of the CDR3: TGCAGTGCTAGAGGACTAGCGGGGGGCCGAGATACGCAGTATTTT.

This clonotype was seen ten or more times. The V gene is TRBV5-1, the J gene TRBJ1-1; TRBD1 is a possible D gene (5 bases). The germline V gene encodes CDR1 SGHRS and CDR2 YFSETQ. V was clipped by 4 bases and J by 3 bases, with 16 bases between them. The CDR3 sequence is 15 residues long. CDR3 nucleotide sequence: TGCGCCAGCAGCCCAATCGGACGGGGGTACACTGAAGCTTTCTTT. Its protein is CASSPIGRGYTEAFF.

This clonotype was seen at least ten times. The chain joins TRBV29-1 to TRBJ2-7; D possibly matches TRBD1 or TRBD2 (7 bases each). The CDR3 runs 13 residues. CDR1 is SQVTM, CDR2 ANQGSEA, per germline. The ends were cut back, 5 bases at V and 1 base at J, with 12 bases in the middle. CDR3: CSVRGGQSYEQYF. The CDR3 DNA sequence: TGCAGCGTTCGCGGGGGACAGTCCTACGAGCAGTACTTC.

Turning to this clonotype: A clone one base away is much larger, so this may be a read error. This rearrangement joins TRBV6-1 to TRBJ1-4; D possibly corresponds to TRBD1 (5 bases). This CDR3 is built from 13 residues. Germline lookup yields CDR1 MNHNS and CDR2 SASEGT. V was trimmed by 6 bases and J by 11 bases, leaving 16 bases between them. CDR3 protein: CASRTRGTGKLFF. In nucleotides, the CDR3 is TGTGCCAGCAGGACAAGGGGCACCGGGAAACTGTTTTTT.

This clonotype was recorded at least ten times. The chain couples TRBV27 to TRBJ2-3; D uncertain. V gave up 8 bases and J gave up 1 base, with 25 bases separating them. The germline V gene encodes CDR1 MNHEY and CDR2 SMNVEV (reference sequence). The CDR3 loop spans 18 amino acids. CDR3 amino acids: CASGTPNLGRGRTDTQYF. DNA of the CDR3: TGTGCCAGCGGTACCCCTAACTTAGGTCGAGGACGCACAGATACGCAGTATTTT.

As regards this clonotype: Mismatch with germline at one junction end may stem from a read error. V and J are TRBV27 and TRBJ2-2; a weak D match, TRBD2 (5 bases). The CDR3 has 13 amino acids. In germline, CDR1 is MNHEY, CDR2 SMNVEV (reference sequence). The CDR3, as DNA: TGTGCCAGCAGTTTTTTGAACACCGGGGAGCCGTTTTTT. Translating gives CASSFLNTGEPFF.

The V call is TRBV28, the J call TRBJ1-2; D unclear. Between the trimmed V and J ends, which lost 5 bases and 5 bases, there was a span of 6 bases. The CDR3 sequence is 11 residues long. Germline CDR1 MDHEN, CDR2 SYDVKM. The CDR3 region is CASSRLYGYTF. The CDR3 nucleotides are TGTGCCAGCAGTCGTTTATATGGCTACACCTTC.

In this sample, this clonotype turned up many times. The chain recombines TRBV9 with TRBJ2-3, with 9 positions matching TRBD2. The V and J ends lost 0 bases and 6 bases, in that order; junction bases with no gene match: 8. Germline CDR1 is SGDLS and CDR2 is YYNGEE. This CDR3 comprises 16 residues. The CDR3 sequence is CASSVGGGGAGDTQYF. CDR3 DNA: TGTGCCAGCAGCGTAGGTGGCGGGGGGGCCGGGGATACGCAGTATTTT.

This clonotype was seen repeatedly, ten times or more. The V gene is TRBV6-2 or TRBV6-3, the J gene TRBJ2-3, with 9 bases matching TRBD2. CDR3 length equals 14 residues. Trimming took 6 bases from V and 1 from J; bases not matched to a gene: 2. Germline lookup yields CDR1 MNHEY and CDR2 SVGEGT. CDR3 sequence (DNA): TGTGCCAGCAGAATAGCGGGGGGCACAGATACGCAGTATTTT. Translation gives CASRIAGGTDTQYF.

This clonotype was picked up many times. As DNA, the CDR3 is TGCGCCAGCAGCTTGTACGTAGGGCACAATGAGCAGTTCTTC. Amino acid sequence: CASSLYVGHNEQFF. This sequence joins TRBV5-1 and TRBJ2-1; no clear D. Looked up from germline, CDR1 is SGHRS and CDR2 is YFSETQ. This CDR3 region has 14 residues. Trimming shortened V by 1 base and J by 5 bases, and 10 bases separated the two germline ends.